A single sample gave rise to the 24 T cell receptor beta chains below, sequenced in a study of cytomegalovirus exposure and HLA in healthy donors. Use of 60 Vbeta and 13 Jbeta primers characterized the PCR. The table came from immunoSEQ multiplex PCR; TCRdb's copy has only in-frame clones and leaves some out. This table holds roughly 170,000 clones, 70% to 80% found once. The specimen was PBMCs. These receptors came from a woman in her 30s in good health and CMV-seropositive.

This clone was detected a few times. The chain uses TRBV30 and TRBJ1-4, with a possible D match to TRBD1 (6 bases). The CDR3 spans 14 residues. V was pared by 3 bases and J by 6 bases, with 14 bases between. Germline loops: CDR1 GTSNPN, CDR2 SVGIG (reference sequence). This CDR3 reads CAWSTSTGYEKLFF. CDR3 sequence (DNA): TGTGCCTGGAGCACTTCGACAGGTTATGAAAAACTGTTTTTT.

About this clone itself: This specimen includes other DNA sequences encoding the same CDR3. The chain links TRBV10-1 to TRBJ2-5; 11 bases agree with TRBD2. Trimming cost V 4 bases and J 4 bases; bases outside gene matches: 2. The CDR3 is made up of 14 amino acids. Looked up from germline, CDR1 is WNHNN and CDR2 is SYGVQD (reference sequence). The CDR3 bases are TGCGCCAGCAGTGCCGGGACTAGCGGAGAGACCCAGTACTTC. This gives the protein CASSAGTSGETQYF.

CDR3 coding DNA: TGTGCCACTAGAGGACAAACCTACGAGCAGTACTTC. Its translation is CATRGQTYEQYF. This chain connects TRBV28 to TRBJ2-7, with D possibly being TRBD1 (5 bases). CDR1 and CDR2 from the germline V gene are MDHEN and SYDVKM. The V and J ends lost 10 bases and 2 bases respectively, with 12 bases between them. CDR3 length: 12 amino acids.

V usage is TRBV4-3 and J usage is TRBJ1-5; maybe TRBD1 (5 bases). CDR3 length equals 14 residues. CDR1 LGHNA and CDR2 YSLEER come from the germline V gene. V was cut by 0 bases and J by 9 bases, with 12 bases left in between. The CDR3, as DNA: TGCGCCAGCAGCCAAGATCCCGGGGGAGGGCCCCAGCATTTT. Translating it yields CASSQDPGGGPQHF.

J is TRBJ2-1 and V is TRBV10-3; 14 bases agree with TRBD2. The CDR3 is 14 residues long. Germline lookup yields CDR1 ENHRY and CDR2 SYGVKD. Unmatched junction bases numbered 6, after V lost 10 bases and J lost 7 bases. The CDR3 coding sequence is TGTGCCACAGGGACTAGCGGGAGCGGTAATGAGCAGTTCTTC. Translated: CATGTSGSGNEQFF.

The chain links TRBV11-2 to TRBJ2-6; perhaps TRBD1 as D (7 bases). CDR3 length equals 19 residues. From germline, CDR1 is SGHAT and CDR2 FQNNGV. The V gene lost 2 bases and the J gene lost 2 bases, with 19 bases spanning the gap. CDR3 DNA sequence: TGTGCCAGCAGCTTACTAGTAGGGCAGGGGGGCACTGGGGCCAACGTCCTGACTTTC. This translates into CASSLLVGQGGTGANVLTF.

The chain recombines TRBV5-1 with TRBJ2-4, with 8 bases identical to TRBD2. The V segment lost 0 bases and the J segment 5 bases; nucleotides outside the gene matches: 10. The CDR3 has 17 amino acids. Germline lookup yields CDR1 SGHRS and CDR2 YFSETQ. The CDR3 sequence: CASSLAPGGLGENIQYF. CDR3 in DNA: TGCGCCAGCAGCTTGGCCCCGGGGGGGTTGGGTGAAAACATTCAGTACTTC.

The chain employs TRBV9 and TRBJ1-5; TRBD1 matches at 7 bases. Germline V gives CDR1 SGDLS, CDR2 YYNGEE. The CDR3 is 14 residues long. V was clipped by 4 bases and J by 6 bases; unmatched bases: 7. CDR3 sequence (DNA): TGTGCCAGCAGCCGACAGGGAAGGGGTCAGCCCCAGCATTTT. It codes for CASSRQGRGQPQHF.

The chain carries TRBV5-1 and TRBJ2-5; TRBD1 matches 7 bases. Trimming removed 4 bases from V and 5 bases from J; junction bases left unmatched: 8. The CDR3 has 14 residues. The germline V gene has CDR1 SGHRS and CDR2 YFSETQ. CDR3 DNA: TGCGCCAGCAGCCCGACAGGGATAGGGGAGACCCAGTACTTC. Its translation is CASSPTGIGETQYF. Drawing the rest from reference TRBV5-1 and TRBJ2-5, the complete variable domain is KAGVTQTPRYLIKTRGQQVTLSCSPISGHRSVSWYQQTPGQGLQFLFEYFSETQRNKGNFPGRFSGRQFSNSRSEMNVSTLELGDSALYLCASSPTGIGETQYFGPGTRLLVL.

The V gene is TRBV4-1, the J gene TRBJ2-7, with 9 bases fitting TRBD1. The junction had 2 bases not matched to a gene; V was cut back by 4 bases and J by 4 bases. CDR1 and CDR2 (germline): MGHRA, YSYEKL. This CDR3 contains 13 residues. As DNA, the CDR3 is TGCGCCAGCAGCCGGGACAGGGAATACGAGCAGTACTTC. Amino acids: CASSRDREYEQYF.

This sequence joins TRBV28 and TRBJ2-7; 7 positions match TRBD1. From germline, CDR1 is MDHEN and CDR2 SYDVKM. The CDR3 has 15 amino acids. The junction had 8 bases not matched to a gene; V was cut back by 5 bases and J by 1 base. The CDR3 DNA is TGTGCCAGCAGTCCCCAGGGGGACGGTTCCTACGAGCAGTACTTC. Translating it yields CASSPQGDGSYEQYF.

The V gene is TRBV7-2, the J gene TRBJ2-7; 11 nucleotides match TRBD2. From germline, CDR1 is SGHTA and CDR2 FQGNSA. The CDR3 is made up of 15 amino acids. V gave up 1 base and J gave up 2 bases; unmatched junction bases: 1. The DNA for the CDR3 is TGTGCCAGCAGCTTAGGACTAGCGGGAACCTACGAGCAGTACTTC. Protein product: CASSLGLAGTYEQYF.

CDR3 residues: CSVGLTGGNQPQHF. CDR3 coding DNA: TGCAGCGTTGGATTGACAGGGGGCAATCAGCCCCAGCATTTT. The rearrangement links TRBV29-1 to TRBJ1-5; 8 positions agree with TRBD1. The CDR3 has 14 residues. Germline-derived CDR1 and CDR2 are SQVTM and ANQGSEA. V lost 4 bases to trimming and J lost 2 bases; unmatched junction nucleotides: 4.

The chain recombines TRBV5-1 with TRBJ2-1, with 9 nucleotides matching TRBD2. From germline, CDR1 is SGHRS and CDR2 YFSETQ. Unmatched junction bases numbered 9, after V lost 7 bases and J lost 10 bases. The CDR3 is made up of 13 amino acids. The CDR3 DNA sequence: TGCGCCAGCGGGCTAGCGGGAACGGGGGAGCAGTTCTTC. Encoded protein: CASGLAGTGEQFF.

The chain is built from TRBV30 and TRBJ1-1; 11 bases are a match to TRBD1. CDR1 and CDR2 from the germline V gene are GTSNPN and SVGIG (reference sequence). The CDR3 is 11 amino acids. The CDR3: CADRGPTEAFF. CDR3 bases: TGTGCGGACAGGGGGCCTACTGAAGCTTTCTTT.

This clone was detected a few times. The J gene is TRBJ2-2, the V gene TRBV5-1, with D maybe TRBD1 (6 bases). Trimming stripped 4 bases from V and 6 bases from J, with 10 bases between. From germline, CDR1 is SGHRS and CDR2 YFSETQ. This CDR3 contains 13 residues. In DNA form, the CDR3 reads TGCGCCAGCAGCCACAGGGCGCCCGGGGAGCTGTTTTTT. It codes for CASSHRAPGELFF.

The chain has TRBV6-5 and TRBJ1-2; no firm D call. The CDR3 contains 13 residues. Germline V gene lookup returns CDR1 MNHEY and CDR2 SVGAGI. V was cut by 4 bases and J by 6 bases, with 12 bases left in between. DNA of the CDR3: TGTGCCAGCAGTTCCGCTAAGCTCCATGGCTACACCTTC. It yields the protein CASSSAKLHGYTF.

The gene calls are TRBV15 and TRBJ2-7; perhaps TRBD1 as D (6 bases). Trimming cost V 1 base and J 2 bases, with 12 bases left between them. Per germline, CDR1 LNHNV and CDR2 YYDKDF (reference sequence). The CDR3 contains 15 residues. CDR3 DNA sequence: TGTGCCACCAGCAGAGTTCAGGGGAAAACCTACGAGCAGTACTTC. It yields the protein CATSRVQGKTYEQYF.

The chain employs TRBV6-5 and TRBJ2-1; TRBD2 agrees at 7 bases. The J segment lost 7 bases and the V segment lost 5 bases, leaving 2 bases of the junction unmatched. CDR3 size: 12 residues. The germline CDR1 and CDR2 sequences are MNHEY and SVGAGI. The CDR3 spells CASSRRENEQFF. CDR3 DNA sequence: TGTGCCAGCAGTCGGCGGGAGAATGAGCAGTTCTTC.

The chain couples TRBV19 to TRBJ2-1; maybe TRBD2 (6 bases). Per the germline V gene, CDR1 is LNHDA and CDR2 is SQIVND (reference sequence). Trimming took off 6 bases at V and 6 bases at J, with 18 bases between the two ends. The CDR3 extends over 15 amino acids. This chain's CDR3 is CASRRGVDVINEQFF. The DNA for the CDR3 is TGTGCCAGTAGGCGCGGGGTCGATGTGATCAATGAGCAGTTCTTC.

This chain joins TRBV6-5 and TRBJ1-6; 7 bases fit TRBD1. The CDR3 is 16 amino acids. Germline-derived CDR1 and CDR2 are MNHEY and SVGAGI. V shed 2 bases and J 9 bases; nucleotides not matched to a gene: 10. The DNA for the CDR3 is TGTGCCAGCAGTTACACCCGCCCAGGGGGTAGTTCACCCCTCCACTTT. Protein product: CASSYTRPGGSSPLHF.

V gene TRBV9 combines with J gene TRBJ2-3; no clear D. V lost 3 bases to trimming and J lost 4 bases, with 15 bases between them. This CDR3 spans 15 amino acids. Germline V gene data show CDR1 as SGDLS and CDR2 as YYNGEE. The CDR3 here is CASSANVGGADTQYF. The CDR3 nucleotides are TGTGCCAGCAGCGCCAACGTAGGCGGCGCAGATACGCAGTATTTT. Complete variable domain (other parts from reference TRBV9 and TRBJ2-3): DSGVTQTPKHLITATGQRVTLRCSPRSGDLSVYWYQQSLDQGLQFLIQYYNGEERAKGNILERFSAQQFPDLHSELNLSSLELGDSALYFCASSANVGGADTQYFGPGTRLTVL.

The chain carries TRBV9 and TRBJ1-1, with a weak D call TRBD1 (6 bases). The germline gives CDR1 SGDLS, CDR2 YYNGEE. The CDR3 totals 13 residues. Trimming left V 3 bases short and J 3 bases short, with 9 bases between. The CDR3, as DNA: TGTGCCAGCAGCGCGACAGGTTACACTGAAGCTTTCTTT. Translated, it gives CASSATGYTEAFF.

The rearrangement uses TRBV5-3 and TRBJ2-7; 7 bases are shared with TRBD2. TRBV5-3 is flagged as an ORF with uncertain function. This CDR3 spans 17 amino acids. The J segment lost 0 bases and the V segment lost 1 base, leaving 10 bases of the junction unmatched. CDR3 DNA: TGTGCCAGAAGCTTGATCCCGCGTTGCGGGAGCTCCTACGAGCAGTACTTC. Protein product: CARSLIPRCGSSYEQYF.